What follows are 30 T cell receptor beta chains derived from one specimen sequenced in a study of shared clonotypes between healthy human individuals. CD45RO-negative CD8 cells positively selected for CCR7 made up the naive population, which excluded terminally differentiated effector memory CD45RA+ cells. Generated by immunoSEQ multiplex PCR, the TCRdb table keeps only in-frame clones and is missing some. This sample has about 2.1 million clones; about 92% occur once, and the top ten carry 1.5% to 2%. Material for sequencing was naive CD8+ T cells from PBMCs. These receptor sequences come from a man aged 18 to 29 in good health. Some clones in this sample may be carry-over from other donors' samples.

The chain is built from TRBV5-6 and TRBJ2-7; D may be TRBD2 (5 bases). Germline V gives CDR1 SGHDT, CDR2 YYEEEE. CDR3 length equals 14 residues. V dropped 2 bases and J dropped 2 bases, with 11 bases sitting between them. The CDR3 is CASSFSGFPYEQYF. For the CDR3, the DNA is TGTGCCAGCAGCTTCAGCGGTTTTCCCTACGAGCAGTACTTC.

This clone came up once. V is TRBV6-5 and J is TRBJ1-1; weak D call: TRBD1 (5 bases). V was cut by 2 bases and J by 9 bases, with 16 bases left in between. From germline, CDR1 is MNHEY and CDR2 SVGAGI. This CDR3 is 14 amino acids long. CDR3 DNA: TGTGCCAGCAGTTACCGCTCTCAGCAGGGAAAAGCTTTCTTT. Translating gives CASSYRSQQGKAFF.

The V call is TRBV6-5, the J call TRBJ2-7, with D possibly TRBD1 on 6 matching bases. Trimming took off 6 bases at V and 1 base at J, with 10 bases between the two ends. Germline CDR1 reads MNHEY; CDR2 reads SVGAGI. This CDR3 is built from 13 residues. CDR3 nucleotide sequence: TGTGCCAGCAGCGAGGGGGTTTCCTACGAGCAGTACTTC. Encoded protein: CASSEGVSYEQYF.

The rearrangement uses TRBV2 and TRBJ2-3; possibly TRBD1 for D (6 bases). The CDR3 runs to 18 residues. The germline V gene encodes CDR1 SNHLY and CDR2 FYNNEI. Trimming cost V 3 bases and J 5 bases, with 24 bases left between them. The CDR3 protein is CASSERAGDLNLEDTQYF. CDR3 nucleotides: TGTGCCAGCAGTGAGCGGGCAGGGGACCTCAATTTGGAAGATACGCAGTATTTT. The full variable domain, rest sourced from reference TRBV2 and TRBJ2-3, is EPEVTQTPSHQVTQMGQEVILRCVPISNHLYFYWYRQILGQKVEFLVSFYNNEISEKSEIFDDQFSVERPDGSNFTLKIRSTKLEDSAMYFCASSERAGDLNLEDTQYFGPGTRLTVL.

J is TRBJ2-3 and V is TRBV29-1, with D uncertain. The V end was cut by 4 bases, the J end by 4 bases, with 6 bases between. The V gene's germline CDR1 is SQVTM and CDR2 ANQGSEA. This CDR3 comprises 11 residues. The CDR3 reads CSVVRADTQYF. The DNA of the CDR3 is TGCAGCGTTGTTAGGGCAGATACGCAGTATTTT.

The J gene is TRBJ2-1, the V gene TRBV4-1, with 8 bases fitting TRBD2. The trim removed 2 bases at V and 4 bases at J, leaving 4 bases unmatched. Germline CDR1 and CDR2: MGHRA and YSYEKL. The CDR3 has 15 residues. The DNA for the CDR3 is TGCGCCAGCAGCCAAAGTAGCGGGGTATACAATGAGCAGTTCTTC. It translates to CASSQSSGVYNEQFF.

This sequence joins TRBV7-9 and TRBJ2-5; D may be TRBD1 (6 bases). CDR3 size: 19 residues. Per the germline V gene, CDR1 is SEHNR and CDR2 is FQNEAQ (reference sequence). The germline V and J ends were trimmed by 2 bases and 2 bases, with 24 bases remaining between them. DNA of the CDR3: TGTGCCAGCAGCTTACTACTGAAACAGGGCCTAGACGGTCAAGAGACCCAGTACTTC. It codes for CASSLLLKQGLDGQETQYF.

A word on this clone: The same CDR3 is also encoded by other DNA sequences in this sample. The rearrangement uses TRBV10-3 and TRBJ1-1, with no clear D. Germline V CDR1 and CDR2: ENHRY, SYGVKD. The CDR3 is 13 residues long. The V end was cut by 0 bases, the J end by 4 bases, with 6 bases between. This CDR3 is CAISESGGTEAFF. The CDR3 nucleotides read TGTGCCATCAGTGAGTCAGGTGGCACTGAAGCTTTCTTT.

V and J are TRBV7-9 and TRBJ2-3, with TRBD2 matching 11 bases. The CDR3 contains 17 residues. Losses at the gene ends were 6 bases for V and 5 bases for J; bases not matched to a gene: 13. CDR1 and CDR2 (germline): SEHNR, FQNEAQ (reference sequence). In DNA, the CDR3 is TGTGCCAGCAGTTTACCCACTAGCGGGAGTAATATAGATACGCAGTATTTT. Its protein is CASSLPTSGSNIDTQYF.

The CDR3 sequence: CASSTAPRGFGYTF. Written as DNA, the CDR3 is TGTGCCAGCAGTACCGCCCCCAGGGGTTTTGGCTACACCTTC. The chain recombines TRBV27 with TRBJ1-2, with D maybe TRBD1 (6 bases). The V gene lost 5 bases and the J gene lost 7 bases, with 17 bases spanning the gap. The CDR3 is made up of 14 amino acids. CDR1 is MNHEY, CDR2 SMNVEV, per germline (reference sequence).

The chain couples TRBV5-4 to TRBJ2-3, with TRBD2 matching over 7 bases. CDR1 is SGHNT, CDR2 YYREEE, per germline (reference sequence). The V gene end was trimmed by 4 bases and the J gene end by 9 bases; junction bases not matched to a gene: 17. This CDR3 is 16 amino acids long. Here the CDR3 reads CASSRTASGSILTQYF. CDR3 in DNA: TGTGCCAGCAGCCGGACGGCTAGCGGTTCCATTTTGACGCAGTATTTT.

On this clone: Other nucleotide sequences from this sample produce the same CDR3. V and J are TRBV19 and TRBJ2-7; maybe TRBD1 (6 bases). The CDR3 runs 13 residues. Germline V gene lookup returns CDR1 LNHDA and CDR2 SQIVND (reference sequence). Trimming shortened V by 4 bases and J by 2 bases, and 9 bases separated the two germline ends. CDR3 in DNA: TGTGCCAGTAGTAAACAGGGCCCCTACGAGCAGTACTTC. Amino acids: CASSKQGPYEQYF.

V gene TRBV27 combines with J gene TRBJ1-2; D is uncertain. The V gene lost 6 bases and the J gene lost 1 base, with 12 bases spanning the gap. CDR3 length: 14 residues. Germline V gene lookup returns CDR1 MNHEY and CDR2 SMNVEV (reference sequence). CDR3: CASRWGGGNYGYTF. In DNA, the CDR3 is TGTGCCAGCAGGTGGGGAGGAGGTAACTATGGCTACACCTTC.

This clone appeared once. CDR3 bases: TGCGCCAGCAGTGAGTCAGGGGCTTTGGAGCAGTACTTC. Translation gives CASSESGALEQYF. V and J are TRBV10-1 and TRBJ2-7, with D maybe TRBD1 (5 bases). CDR3 length: 13 amino acids. V was shortened by 0 bases and J by 7 bases, with 10 bases between the two germline ends. CDR1 is WNHNN and CDR2 is SYGVQD in the germline V gene (reference sequence).

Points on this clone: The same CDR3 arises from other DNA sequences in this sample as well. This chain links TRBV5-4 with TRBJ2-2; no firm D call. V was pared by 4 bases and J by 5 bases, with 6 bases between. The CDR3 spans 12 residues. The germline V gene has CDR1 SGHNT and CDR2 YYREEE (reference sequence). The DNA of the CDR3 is TGTGCCAGCAGCCCTGGAACCGGGGAGCTGTTTTTT. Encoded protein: CASSPGTGELFF.

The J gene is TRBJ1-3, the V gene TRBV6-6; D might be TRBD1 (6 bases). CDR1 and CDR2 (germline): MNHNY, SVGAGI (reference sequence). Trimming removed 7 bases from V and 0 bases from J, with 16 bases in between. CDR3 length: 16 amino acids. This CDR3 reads CASTGSTGISGNTIYF. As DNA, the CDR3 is TGTGCCAGCACCGGATCGACAGGAATCTCTGGAAACACCATATATTTT.

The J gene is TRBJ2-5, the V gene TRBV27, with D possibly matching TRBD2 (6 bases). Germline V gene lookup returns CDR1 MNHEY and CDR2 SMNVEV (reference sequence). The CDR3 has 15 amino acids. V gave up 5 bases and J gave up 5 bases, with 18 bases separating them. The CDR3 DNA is TGTGCCAGCAGTAATGGTCCGGGAGTGGGGGAGACCCAGTACTTC. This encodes CASSNGPGVGETQYF.

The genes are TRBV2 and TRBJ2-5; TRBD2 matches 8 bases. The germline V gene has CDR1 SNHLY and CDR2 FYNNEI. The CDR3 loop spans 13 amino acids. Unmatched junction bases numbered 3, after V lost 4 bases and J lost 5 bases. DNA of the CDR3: TGTGCCAGCAGTGCGGGGGGGCCCGAGACCCAGTACTTC. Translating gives CASSAGGPETQYF.

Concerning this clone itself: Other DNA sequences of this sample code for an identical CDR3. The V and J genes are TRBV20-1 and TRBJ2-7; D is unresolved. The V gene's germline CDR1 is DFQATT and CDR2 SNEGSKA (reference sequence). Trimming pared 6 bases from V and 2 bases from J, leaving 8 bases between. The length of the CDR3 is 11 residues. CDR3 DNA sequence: TGCAGTGCCCGAATAACCTACGAGCAGTACTTC. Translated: CSARITYEQYF.

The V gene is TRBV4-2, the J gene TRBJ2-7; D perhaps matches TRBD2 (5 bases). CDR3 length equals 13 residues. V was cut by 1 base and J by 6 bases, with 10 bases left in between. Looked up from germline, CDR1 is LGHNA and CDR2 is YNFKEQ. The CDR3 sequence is CASSQGESAEQYF. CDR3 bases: TGTGCCAGCAGCCAAGGGGAGAGCGCCGAGCAGTACTTC.

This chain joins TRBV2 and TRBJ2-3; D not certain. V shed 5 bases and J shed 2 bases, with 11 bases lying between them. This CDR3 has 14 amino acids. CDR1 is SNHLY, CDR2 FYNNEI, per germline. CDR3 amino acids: CASSPWAATDTQYF. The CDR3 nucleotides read TGTGCCAGCAGTCCTTGGGCTGCCACAGATACGCAGTATTTT.

CDR3 in DNA: TGTGCCAGCAGCCAAGATGGAACGGTGGGGACAGGTACCTCTTTGGTCGAGCAGTACTTC. It is translated as CASSQDGTVGTGTSLVEQYF. This sequence joins TRBV14 and TRBJ2-7, with TRBD1 identical over 8 bases. CDR3 length: 20 residues. From germline, CDR1 is SGHDN and CDR2 FVKESK. V lost 0 bases to trimming and J lost 6 bases; unmatched junction nucleotides: 22.

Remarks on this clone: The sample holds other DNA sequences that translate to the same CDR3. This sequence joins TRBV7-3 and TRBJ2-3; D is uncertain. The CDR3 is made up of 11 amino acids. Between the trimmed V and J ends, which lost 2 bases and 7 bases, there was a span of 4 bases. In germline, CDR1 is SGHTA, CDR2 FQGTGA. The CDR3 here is CASSLGNTQYF. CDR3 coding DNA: TGTGCCAGCAGCTTAGGAAATACGCAGTATTTT. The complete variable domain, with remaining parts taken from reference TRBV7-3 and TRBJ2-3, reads GAGVSQTPSNKVTEKGKYVELRCDPISGHTALYWYRQSLGQGPEFLIYFQGTGAADDSGLPNDRFFAVRPEGSVSTLKIQRTERGDSAVYLCASSLGNTQYFGPGTRLTVL.

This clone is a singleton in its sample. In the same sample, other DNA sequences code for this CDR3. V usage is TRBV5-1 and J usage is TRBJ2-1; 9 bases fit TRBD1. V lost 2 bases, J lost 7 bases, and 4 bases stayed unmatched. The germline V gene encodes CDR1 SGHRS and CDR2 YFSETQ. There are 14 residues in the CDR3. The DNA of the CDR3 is TGCGCCAGCAGCTTTCCAGGACAGGGGAATGAGCAGTTCTTC. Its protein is CASSFPGQGNEQFF. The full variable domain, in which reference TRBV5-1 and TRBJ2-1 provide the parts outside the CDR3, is KAGVTQTPRYLIKTRGQQVTLSCSPISGHRSVSWYQQTPGQGLQFLFEYFSETQRNKGNFPGRFSGRQFSNSRSEMNVSTLELGDSALYLCASSFPGQGNEQFFGPGTRLTVL.

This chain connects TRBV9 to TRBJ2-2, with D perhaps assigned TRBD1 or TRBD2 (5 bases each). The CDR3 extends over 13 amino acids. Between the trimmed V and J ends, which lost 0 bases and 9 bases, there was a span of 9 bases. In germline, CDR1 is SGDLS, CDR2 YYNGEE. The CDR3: CASSVAGGRELFF. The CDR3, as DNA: TGTGCCAGCAGCGTAGCTGGGGGAAGGGAGCTGTTTTTT.

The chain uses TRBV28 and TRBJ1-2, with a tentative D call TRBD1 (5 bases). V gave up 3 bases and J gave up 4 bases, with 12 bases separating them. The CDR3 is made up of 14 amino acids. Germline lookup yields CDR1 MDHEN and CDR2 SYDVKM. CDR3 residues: CASSFARDFYGYTF. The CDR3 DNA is TGTGCCAGCAGTTTTGCCAGGGACTTCTATGGCTACACCTTC.

In DNA, the CDR3 is TGTGCCAGCTCTCGACTAGCGGGTAGGGTGACAGATACGCAGTATTTT. Amino acids: CASSRLAGRVTDTQYF. The chain joins TRBV2 to TRBJ2-3; 10 nucleotides line up with TRBD2. V trimming: 8 bases; J trimming: 3 bases; junction bases outside the gene matches: 11. The CDR3 spans 16 residues. The germline CDR1 and CDR2 sequences are SNHLY and FYNNEI.

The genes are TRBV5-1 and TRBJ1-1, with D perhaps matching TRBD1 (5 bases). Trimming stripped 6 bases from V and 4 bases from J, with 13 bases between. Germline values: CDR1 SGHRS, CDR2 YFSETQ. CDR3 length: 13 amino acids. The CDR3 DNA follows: TGCGCCAGCACAGGGAGAGAAGGCACTGAAGCTTTCTTT. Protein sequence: CASTGREGTEAFF.

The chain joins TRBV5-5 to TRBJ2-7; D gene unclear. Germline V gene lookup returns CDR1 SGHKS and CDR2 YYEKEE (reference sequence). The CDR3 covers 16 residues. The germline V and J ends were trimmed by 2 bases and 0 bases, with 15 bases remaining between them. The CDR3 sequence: CASSFVPWAGSYEQYF. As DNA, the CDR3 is TGTGCCAGCAGCTTCGTTCCCTGGGCCGGCTCCTACGAGCAGTACTTC. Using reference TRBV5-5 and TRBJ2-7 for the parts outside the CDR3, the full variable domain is DAGVTQSPTHLIKTRGQQVTLRCSPISGHKSVSWYQQVLGQGPQFIFQYYEKEERGRGNFPDRFSARQFPNYSSELNVNALLLGDSALYLCASSFVPWAGSYEQYFGPGTRLTVT.

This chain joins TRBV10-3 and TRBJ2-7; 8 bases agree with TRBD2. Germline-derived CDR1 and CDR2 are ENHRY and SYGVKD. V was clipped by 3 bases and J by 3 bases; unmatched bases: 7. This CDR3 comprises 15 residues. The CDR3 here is CAISDVSGIHYEQYF. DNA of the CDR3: TGTGCCATCAGTGATGTTAGCGGGATCCACTACGAGCAGTACTTC.